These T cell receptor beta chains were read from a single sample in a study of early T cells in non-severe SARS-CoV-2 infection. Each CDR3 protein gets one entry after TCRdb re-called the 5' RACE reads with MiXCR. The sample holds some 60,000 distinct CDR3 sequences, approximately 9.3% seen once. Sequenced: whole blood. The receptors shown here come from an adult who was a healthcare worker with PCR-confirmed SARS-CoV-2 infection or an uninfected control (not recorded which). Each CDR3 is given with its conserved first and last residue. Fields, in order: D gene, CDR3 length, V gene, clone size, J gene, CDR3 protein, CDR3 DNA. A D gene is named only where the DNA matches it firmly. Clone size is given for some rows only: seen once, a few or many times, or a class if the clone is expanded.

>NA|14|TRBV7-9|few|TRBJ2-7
CASSPRDGTYEQYF
TGTGCCAGCAGCCCCCGGGACGGAACCTACGAGCAGTACTTC
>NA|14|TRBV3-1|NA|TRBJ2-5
CASSQEHFQETQYF
TGTGCCAGCAGCCAAGAGCACTTTCAAGAGACCCAGTACTTC
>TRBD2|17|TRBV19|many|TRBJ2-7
CASSIVASGRNGYEQYF
TGTGCCAGTAGTATAGTGGCTAGCGGGAGGAATGGCTACGAGCAGTACTTC
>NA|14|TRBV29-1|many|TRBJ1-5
CSVTPQGDNQPQHF
TGCAGCGTCACACCACAGGGTGACAATCAGCCCCAGCATTTT
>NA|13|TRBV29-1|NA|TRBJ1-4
CSVELQFNEKLFF
TGCAGCGTTGAACTACAGTTTAATGAAAAACTGTTTTTT
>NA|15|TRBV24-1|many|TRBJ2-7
CATSSFAGESYEQYF
TGTGCCACCAGTAGCTTCGCAGGGGAATCCTACGAGCAGTACTTC
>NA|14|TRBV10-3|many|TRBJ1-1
CAISAIGPNTEAFF
TGTGCCATCAGTGCTATAGGACCGAACACTGAAGCTTTCTTT
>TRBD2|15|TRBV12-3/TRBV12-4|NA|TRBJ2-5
CASSLSGSTQETQYF
TGTGCCAGCAGTTTAAGCGGGAGCACCCAAGAGACCCAGTACTTC
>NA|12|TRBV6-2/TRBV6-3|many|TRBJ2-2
CASRTNTGELFF
TGTGCCAGCAGGACGAACACCGGGGAGCTGTTTTTT
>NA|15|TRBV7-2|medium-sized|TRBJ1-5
CASSRDYYSNQPQHF
TGTGCCAGCAGCCGTGACTATTATAGCAATCAGCCCCAGCATTTT
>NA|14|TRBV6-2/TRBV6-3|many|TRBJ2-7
CASSQFGRSYEQYF
TGTGCCAGCAGCCAATTCGGACGCTCCTACGAGCAGTACTTC
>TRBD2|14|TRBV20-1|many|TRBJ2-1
CSATLAGGPNEQFF
TGCAGTGCTACTCTAGCGGGAGGTCCCAATGAGCAGTTCTTC
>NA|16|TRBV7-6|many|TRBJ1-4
CASSGDGRGRGEKLFF
TGTGCCAGCAGCGGCGATGGACGGGGACGGGGGGAAAAACTGTTTTTT
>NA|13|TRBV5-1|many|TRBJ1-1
CATSEQVNTEAFF
TGCGCCACCTCAGAACAGGTGAACACTGAAGCTTTCTTT
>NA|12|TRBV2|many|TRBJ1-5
CASSDRDQPQHF
TGTGCCAGCAGTGACAGGGATCAGCCCCAGCATTTT
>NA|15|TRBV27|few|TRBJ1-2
CASSSAGLSNYGYTF
TGTGCCAGCAGTTCTGCCGGGCTATCTAACTATGGCTACACCTTC
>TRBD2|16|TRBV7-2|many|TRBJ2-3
CASSGMTSGSPDTQYF
TGTGCCAGCAGCGGAATGACTAGCGGGAGCCCAGATACGCAGTATTTT
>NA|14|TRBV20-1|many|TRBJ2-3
CSARIRGSTDTQYF
TGCAGTGCTAGAATCAGGGGTAGCACAGATACGCAGTATTTT
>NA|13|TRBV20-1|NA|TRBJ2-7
CSAGRGLAYEQYF
TGCAGTGCTGGCCGGGGGCTAGCGTACGAGCAGTACTTC
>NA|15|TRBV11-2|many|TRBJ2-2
CASSRERTDTGELFF
TGTGCCAGCAGCCGCGAGAGAACAGACACCGGGGAGCTGTTTTTT
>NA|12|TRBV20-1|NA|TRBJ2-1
CSARTNYNEQFF
TGCAGTGCGAGAACAAATTACAATGAGCAGTTCTTC
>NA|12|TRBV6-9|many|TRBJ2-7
CAVQAATYEQYF
TGTGCCGTTCAGGCAGCTACCTACGAGCAGTACTTC
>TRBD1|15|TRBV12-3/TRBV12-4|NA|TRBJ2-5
CASSFWGQDQETQYF
TGTGCCAGCAGTTTTTGGGGACAGGACCAAGAGACCCAGTACTTC
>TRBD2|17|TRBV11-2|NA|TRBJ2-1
CASSFTSGGASYNEQFF
TGTGCCAGCAGCTTTACTAGCGGAGGGGCATCCTACAATGAGCAGTTCTTC
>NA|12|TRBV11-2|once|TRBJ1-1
CASSPSGYEAFF
TGTGCCAGCAGTCCCTCAGGTTATGAAGCTTTCTTT
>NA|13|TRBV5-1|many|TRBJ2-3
CASRVGPTDTQYF
TGCGCCAGCAGGGTGGGACCGACAGATACGCAGTATTTT
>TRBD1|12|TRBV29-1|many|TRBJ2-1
CSVGTGGNEQFF
TGCAGCGTGGGGACAGGGGGCAATGAGCAGTTCTTC
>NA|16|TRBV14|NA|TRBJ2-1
CASSQEAGRTYNEQFF
TGTGCCAGCAGCCAAGAGGCGGGTCGCACCTACAATGAGCAGTTCTTC
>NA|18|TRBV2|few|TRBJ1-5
CASSEIGWVRRGTQPQHF
TGTGCCAGCAGTGAAATTGGGTGGGTTCGCAGGGGAACTCAGCCCCAGCATTTT
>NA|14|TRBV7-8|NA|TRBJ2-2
CASSLAWSAGELFF
TGTGCCAGCAGCCTGGCTTGGTCGGCCGGGGAGCTGTTTTTT
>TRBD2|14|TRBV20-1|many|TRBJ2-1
CSARVSGSLDEQFF
TGCAGTGCTAGAGTAAGCGGGAGTCTGGATGAGCAGTTCTTC
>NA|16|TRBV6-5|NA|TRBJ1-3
CASSYSRGPSGNTIYF
TGTGCCAGCAGTTACTCGAGGGGTCCCTCTGGAAACACCATATATTTT
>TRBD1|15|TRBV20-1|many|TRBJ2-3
CSARDQRGPSDTQYF
TGCAGTGCTAGAGATCAGAGGGGGCCCTCAGATACGCAGTATTTT
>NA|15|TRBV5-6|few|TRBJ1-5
CASSLGTLSNQPQHF
TGTGCCAGCAGCTTGGGAACACTTAGCAATCAGCCCCAGCATTTT
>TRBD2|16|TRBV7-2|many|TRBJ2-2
CASSPTLAGASGELFF
TGTGCCAGCAGCCCAACGCTAGCGGGAGCAAGCGGGGAGCTGTTTTTT
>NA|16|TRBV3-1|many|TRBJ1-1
CASSQAGGAVDTEAFF
TGTGCCAGCAGCCAAGCGGGGGGGGCTGTTGACACTGAAGCTTTCTTT
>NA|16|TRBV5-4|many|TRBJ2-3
CASSGMGGQLTDTQYF
TGTGCCAGCAGCGGGATGGGGGGGCAACTGACAGATACGCAGTATTTT
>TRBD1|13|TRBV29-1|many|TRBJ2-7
CSVVGQGRYEQYF
TGCAGCGTTGTTGGACAGGGGCGCTACGAGCAGTACTTC
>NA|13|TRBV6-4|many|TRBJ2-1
CASSDSDFGEQFF
TGTGCCAGCAGTGACTCGGACTTCGGTGAGCAGTTCTTC
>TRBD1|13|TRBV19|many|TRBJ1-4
CATRDRGSEKLFF
TGTGCCACCCGGGACAGGGGGTCTGAAAAACTGTTTTTT
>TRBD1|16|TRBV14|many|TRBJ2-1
CASSQSGQGFLNEQFF
TGTGCCAGCAGCCAATCCGGACAGGGCTTCTTAAATGAGCAGTTCTTC
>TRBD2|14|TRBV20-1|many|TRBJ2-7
CSAKSGTNSYEQYF
TGCAGTGCTAAAAGCGGGACCAACTCCTACGAGCAGTACTTC
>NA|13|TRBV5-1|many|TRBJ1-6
CASRRGFGSPLHF
TGCGCCAGCAGAAGGGGTTTCGGTTCACCCCTCCACTTT
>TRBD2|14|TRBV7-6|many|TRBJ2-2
CASSSLAGFGELFF
TGTGCCAGCAGCTCATTAGCGGGATTCGGGGAGCTGTTTTTT
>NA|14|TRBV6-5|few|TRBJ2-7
CASSSPGHKDEQYF
TGTGCCAGCAGTTCGCCGGGACATAAGGACGAGCAGTACTTC
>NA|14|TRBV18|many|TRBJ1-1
CASSPRAVSTEAFF
TGTGCCAGCTCTCCAAGGGCAGTCAGCACTGAAGCTTTCTTT
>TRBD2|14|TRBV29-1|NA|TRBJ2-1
CSAGGREDDNEQFF
TGCAGCGCCGGGGGGCGGGAGGATGACAATGAGCAGTTCTTC
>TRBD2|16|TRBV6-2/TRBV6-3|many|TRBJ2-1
CASSTPGLAGVYEQFF
TGTGCCAGCAGTACCCCGGGACTAGCGGGAGTGTATGAGCAGTTCTTC
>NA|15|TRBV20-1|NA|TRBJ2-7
CSARLRALPGYEQYF
TGCAGTGCTAGACTGAGGGCCCTGCCCGGCTACGAGCAGTACTTC
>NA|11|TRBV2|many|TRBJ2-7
CASIQRGSQYF
TGTGCCAGCATTCAACGGGGGTCGCAGTACTTC
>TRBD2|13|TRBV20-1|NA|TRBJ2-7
CSASPSGTYEQYF
TGCAGTGCTAGCCCTAGCGGTACCTACGAGCAGTACTTC
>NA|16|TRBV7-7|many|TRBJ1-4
CASSFGQGRGIFKLFF
TGTGCTAGCAGCTTCGGTCAGGGGAGGGGAATTTTCAAACTGTTTTTT
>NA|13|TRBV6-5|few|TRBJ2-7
CASTSPWGDEQYF
TGTGCCAGCACCTCCCCTTGGGGGGACGAGCAGTACTTC